The entry below gives a single TCR beta chain sequence along with its context. Its antigen is not identified. The sample is drawn from a study of blood T cells in healthy people across ages. With a J-beta primer mix and a sample-barcoded 5' primer, a second PCR ran about 7 to 11 cycles. Every single cDNA molecule received a tag from a template-switch adaptor with 12 random nucleotides. TCRdb reprocessed the 5' RACE reads with MiXCR, giving one entry per CDR3 protein. Found here are approximately 1,700,000 distinct CDR3 sequences, approximately 39% of them singletons; the top ten hold 23%. Notes on the study in general: Long-lived donors carried more naive CD4+ cells and greater diversity than aged donors. Bulk PBMC profiling left naive and antigen-experienced comparisons inconclusive.

V lost 5 bases, J lost 6 bases, and 10 bases stayed unmatched. This CDR3 is 15 amino acids long. The sequenced sample was blood. The sequence came from a human donor in good health. V and J are TRBV12-3 or TRBV12-4 and TRBJ1-2, with 9 bases identical to TRBD1. The CDR3 coding sequence is TGTGCCAGCAGTGAAACCCCGGGACAGGGAAATGGCTACACCTTC. Translation: CASSETPGQGNGYTF.